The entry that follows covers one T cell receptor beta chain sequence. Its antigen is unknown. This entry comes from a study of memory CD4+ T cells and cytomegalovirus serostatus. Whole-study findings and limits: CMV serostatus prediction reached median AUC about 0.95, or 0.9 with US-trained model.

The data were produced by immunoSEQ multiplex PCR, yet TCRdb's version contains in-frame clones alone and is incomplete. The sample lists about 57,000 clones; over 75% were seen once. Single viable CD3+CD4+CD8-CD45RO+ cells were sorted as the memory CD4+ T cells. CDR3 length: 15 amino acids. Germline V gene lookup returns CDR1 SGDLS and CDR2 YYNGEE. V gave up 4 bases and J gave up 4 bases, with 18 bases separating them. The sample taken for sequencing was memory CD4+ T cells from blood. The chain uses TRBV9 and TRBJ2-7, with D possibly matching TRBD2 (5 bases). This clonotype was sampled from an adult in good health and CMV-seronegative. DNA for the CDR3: TGTGCCAGCAGCTCATTCGCGGGTTCAGGATACGAGCAGTACTTC. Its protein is CASSSFAGSGYEQYF.